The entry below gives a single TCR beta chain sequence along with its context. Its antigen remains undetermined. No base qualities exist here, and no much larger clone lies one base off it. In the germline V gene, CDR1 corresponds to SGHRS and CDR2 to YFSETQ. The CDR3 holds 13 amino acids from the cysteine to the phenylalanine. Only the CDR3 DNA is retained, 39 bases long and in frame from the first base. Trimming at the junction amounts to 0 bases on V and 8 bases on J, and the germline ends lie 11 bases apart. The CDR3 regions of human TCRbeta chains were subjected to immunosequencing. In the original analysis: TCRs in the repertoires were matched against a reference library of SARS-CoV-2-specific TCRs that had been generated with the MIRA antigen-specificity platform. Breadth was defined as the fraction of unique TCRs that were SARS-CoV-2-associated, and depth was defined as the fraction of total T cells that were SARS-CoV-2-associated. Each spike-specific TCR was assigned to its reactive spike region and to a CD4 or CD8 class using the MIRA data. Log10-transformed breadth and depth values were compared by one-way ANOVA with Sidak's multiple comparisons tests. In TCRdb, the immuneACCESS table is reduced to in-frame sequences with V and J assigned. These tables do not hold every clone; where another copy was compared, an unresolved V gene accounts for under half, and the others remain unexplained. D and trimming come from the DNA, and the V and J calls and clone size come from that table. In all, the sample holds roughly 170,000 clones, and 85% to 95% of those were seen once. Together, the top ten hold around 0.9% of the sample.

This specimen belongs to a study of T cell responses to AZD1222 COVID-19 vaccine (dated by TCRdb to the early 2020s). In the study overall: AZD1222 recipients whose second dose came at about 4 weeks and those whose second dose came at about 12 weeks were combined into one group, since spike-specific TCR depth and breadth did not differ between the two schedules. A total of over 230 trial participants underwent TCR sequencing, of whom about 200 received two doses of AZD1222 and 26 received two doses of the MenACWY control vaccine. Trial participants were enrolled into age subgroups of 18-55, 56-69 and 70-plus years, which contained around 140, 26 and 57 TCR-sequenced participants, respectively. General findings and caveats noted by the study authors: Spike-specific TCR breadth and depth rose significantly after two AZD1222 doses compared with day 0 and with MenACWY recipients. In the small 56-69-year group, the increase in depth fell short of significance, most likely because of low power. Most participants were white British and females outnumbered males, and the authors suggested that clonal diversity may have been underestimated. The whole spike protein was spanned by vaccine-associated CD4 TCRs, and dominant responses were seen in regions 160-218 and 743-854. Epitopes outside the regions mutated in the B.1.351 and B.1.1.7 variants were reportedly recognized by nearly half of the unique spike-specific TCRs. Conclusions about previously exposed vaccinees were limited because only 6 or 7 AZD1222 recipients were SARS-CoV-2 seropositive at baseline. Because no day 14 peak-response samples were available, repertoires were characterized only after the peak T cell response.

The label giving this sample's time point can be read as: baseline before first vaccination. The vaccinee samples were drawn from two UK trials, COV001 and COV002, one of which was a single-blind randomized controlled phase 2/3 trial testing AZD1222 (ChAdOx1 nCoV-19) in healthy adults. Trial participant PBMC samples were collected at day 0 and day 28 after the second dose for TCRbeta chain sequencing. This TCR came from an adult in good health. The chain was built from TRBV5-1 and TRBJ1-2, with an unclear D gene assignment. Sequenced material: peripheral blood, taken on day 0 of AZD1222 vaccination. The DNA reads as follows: TGCGCCAGCAGCTTGGACGTTACGTCGGGCTACACCTTC. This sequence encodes CASSLDVTSGYTF.